The 24 T cell receptor beta chains below all came from one sample that was sequenced in a study of human T cells and chemical hapten exposure. Time point: patch test 1, 2 weeks after DPC sensitization. Regarding treatment: therapeutic diphenylcyclopropenone sensitization with weekly scalp DPC. TCRdb re-analysed the RACE reads in MiXCR, keeping a single row per CDR3 protein. The repertoire holds some 50,000 distinct CDR3 sequences, with 9.3% as singletons. The material was whole blood, obtained in connection with sensitization to the hapten diphenylcyclopropenone (DPC). The source of these receptors is a woman between 40 and 50 years old with alopecia areata. Some clones in this sample may be carry-over from other donors' samples.

This clonotype occurred many times. The V gene is TRBV6-5, the J gene TRBJ2-7, with TRBD2 matching 12 bases. After removal of 2 bases from V and 2 bases from J, the junction contained 4 bases not matched to a gene. CDR1 and CDR2 from the germline V gene are MNHEY and SVGAGI. The length of the CDR3 is 16 residues. CDR3: CASSYASSGGAYEQYF. The CDR3 nucleotides are TGTGCCAGCAGTTACGCTTCTAGCGGGGGGGCCTACGAGCAGTACTTC.

This clonotype was detected only a few times. This sequence joins TRBV7-8 and TRBJ1-1; D not certain. Germline loops: CDR1 SGHVS, CDR2 FQNEAQ. V was clipped by 1 base and J by 11 bases, with 8 bases between them. The CDR3 covers 11 residues. CDR3 sequence: CASSLERVAFF. As DNA, the CDR3 is TGTGCCAGCAGCTTAGAAAGGGTGGCTTTCTTT.

This clonotype occurred a few times. The chain uses TRBV6-1 and TRBJ1-1; D remains ambiguous. The V end lost 7 bases, the J end lost 5 bases, and 8 bases lay between the germline ends. CDR1 is MNHNS, CDR2 SASEGT, per germline. The CDR3 totals 11 residues. CDR3 bases: TGTGCCAGCACTCCGGTGACTGAAGCTTTCTTT. Protein: CASTPVTEAFF.

This clonotype was counted between two and nine times. The chain links TRBV15 to TRBJ2-3, with 9 bases that match TRBD2. J was trimmed by 4 bases and V by 5 bases; bases with no gene match: 7. Germline V gene data show CDR1 as LNHNV and CDR2 as YYDKDF (reference sequence). CDR3 length: 15 residues. CDR3 amino acids: CATSPGGGAADTQYF. The CDR3 DNA reads as TGTGCCACCAGCCCCGGCGGGGGGGCAGCAGATACGCAGTATTTT.

In this sample, this clonotype turned up a few times. The chain joins TRBV9 to TRBJ2-3; D is uncertain. V lost 3 bases and J lost 3, with 14 bases in between. Germline V gives CDR1 SGDLS, CDR2 YYNGEE. CDR3 length equals 15 residues. The CDR3 here is CASSATPTATDTQYF. CDR3 nucleotides: TGTGCCAGCAGCGCAACCCCGACTGCTACAGATACGCAGTATTTT.

A few counts support this clonotype. This chain uses TRBV28 with TRBJ1-6; a weak D match, TRBD1 (5 bases). This CDR3 region has 19 residues. Germline CDR1 is MDHEN and CDR2 is SYDVKM. Trimming removed 2 bases at V and 0 bases at J, with 17 bases between. CDR3 protein: CASSLGAGRANSYNSPLHF. The CDR3 nucleotides read TGTGCCAGCAGTTTAGGGGCAGGCAGGGCTAACTCCTATAATTCACCCCTCCACTTT.

The chain employs TRBV6-2 or TRBV6-3 and TRBJ2-1; 11 bases are shared with TRBD2. Germline V gene lookup returns CDR1 MNHEY and CDR2 SVGEGT. This CDR3 region has 16 residues. J was trimmed by 1 base and V by 6 bases; bases with no gene match: 5. The CDR3 DNA sequence: TGTGCCAGCAGAAAACTAGCGGGGGCATCCTACAATGAGCAGTTCTTC. This sequence encodes CASRKLAGASYNEQFF.

This clonotype was seen at least ten times. The V call is TRBV7-2, the J call TRBJ1-6, with 7 nucleotides matching TRBD1. Germline trimming cut 5 bases from V and 4 bases from J; bases unmatched to any gene: 5. CDR3 length: 15 residues. Per germline, CDR1 SGHTA and CDR2 FQGNSA. The CDR3 loop reads CASSRRQGYNSPLHF. In nucleotides, the CDR3 is TGTGCCAGCAGCCGAAGACAGGGTTATAATTCACCCCTCCACTTT.

This clonotype came up many times. The chain uses TRBV6-4 and TRBJ1-1; D remains ambiguous. The CDR3 is 13 amino acids. CDR1 is MRHNA and CDR2 is SNTAGT in the germline V gene. V gave up 6 bases and J gave up 7 bases, with 15 bases separating them. The DNA of the CDR3 is TGTGCCAGCAGCCCGGAGCGGGGAAATGAAGCTTTCTTT. Its translation is CASSPERGNEAFF.

This clonotype has ten or more counts. The chain carries TRBV2 and TRBJ1-1; 11 nucleotides agree with TRBD1. The V gene's germline CDR1 is SNHLY and CDR2 FYNNEI. The CDR3 consists of 16 residues. Trimming at V came to 1 base and at J to 6 bases, leaving 7 bases not matched to a gene. The CDR3 region is CASSEDLDRGLSEAFF. Here the CDR3 DNA reads TGTGCCAGCAGTGAAGATTTGGACAGGGGGCTCTCTGAAGCTTTCTTT.

This clonotype has only a few counts. The chain recombines TRBV28 with TRBJ1-4; no definite D call. V was clipped by 7 bases and J by 8 bases, with 17 bases between them. Germline V gives CDR1 MDHEN, CDR2 SYDVKM. This CDR3 region has 14 residues. CDR3 in amino acids: CASKSPGVGEKLFF. The CDR3, as DNA: TGTGCCAGCAAGTCCCCGGGAGTAGGCGAAAAACTGTTTTTT. Based on the CDR3 plus reference TRBV28 and TRBJ1-4, the full variable domain is DVKVTQSSRYLVKRTGEKVFLECVQDMDHENMFWYRQDPGLGLRLIYFSYDVKMKEKGDIPEGYSVSREKKERFSLILESASTNQTSMYLCASKSPGVGEKLFFGSGTQLSVL.

This clonotype was detected a few times. One end of the junction is discordant with germline, which a read error may explain. The chain links TRBV5-4 to TRBJ1-3; 7 bases map to TRBD1. Germline V gene sequence: CDR1 SGHNT, CDR2 YYREEE (reference sequence). The CDR3 runs 14 residues. CDR3 residues: CASSVDREGFRKNF. The CDR3 DNA reads TGTGCCAGCAGCGTTGACAGGGAGGGGTTCCGAAAAAATTTT.

The chain recombines TRBV4-1 with TRBJ1-1; 7 bases line up with TRBD1. The V segment lost 2 bases and the J segment 6 bases; nucleotides outside the gene matches: 9. Germline V CDR1 and CDR2: MGHRA, YSYEKL. This CDR3 region has 15 residues. The CDR3 region has the DNA TGCGCCAGCAGCCAACCCCAACAGGGGTTCGCTGAAGCTTTCTTT. Protein product: CASSQPQQGFAEAFF.

The chain joins TRBV4-1 to TRBJ2-7; TRBD1 aligns across 9 bases. Looked up from germline, CDR1 is MGHRA and CDR2 is YSYEKL. The CDR3 consists of 15 residues. The junction had 6 bases not matched to a gene; V was cut back by 4 bases and J by 2 bases. DNA for the CDR3: TGCGCCAGCAGCCCCGGACAGGGGAGTCCCTACGAGCAGTACTTC. It is translated as CASSPGQGSPYEQYF.

The chain has TRBV20-1 and TRBJ1-6, with D hard to call. In germline, CDR1 is DFQATT, CDR2 SNEGSKA (reference sequence). This CDR3 has 16 amino acids. Trimming cost V 6 bases and J 5 bases, with 20 bases left between them. The CDR3: CSALVGGSLNNSPLHF. CDR3 bases: TGCAGTGCCCTAGTCGGCGGGTCGTTGAATAATTCACCCCTCCACTTT.

The V and J genes are TRBV7-9 and TRBJ2-2; the D gene is possibly TRBD2 (5 bases). V lost 3 bases and J lost 4, with 9 bases in between. The CDR3 runs to 14 residues. Looked up from germline, CDR1 is SEHNR and CDR2 is FQNEAQ (reference sequence). CDR3 in DNA: TGTGCCAGCAGCTTGACGGGGAGCACCGGGGAGCTGTTTTTT. This translates into CASSLTGSTGELFF.

This clonotype was picked up a small number of times. The rearrangement links TRBV7-8 to TRBJ2-2; D is possibly TRBD1 (5 bases). Germline V lookup: CDR1 SGHVS, CDR2 FQNEAQ. Trimming left V 5 bases short and J 7 bases short, with 20 bases between. The CDR3 runs 16 residues. The CDR3 DNA reads as TGTGCCAGCAGCCCACGCCGGCAGGGTGATATCGGGGAGCTGTTTTTT. Its protein product is CASSPRRQGDIGELFF.

The table lists this clonotype with a few counts. The chain couples TRBV6-5 to TRBJ2-7; 8 bases match TRBD1. The germline V gene has CDR1 MNHEY and CDR2 SVGAGI. The V and J ends lost 0 bases and 6 bases, in that order; junction bases with no gene match: 7. CDR3 size: 15 residues. In DNA, the CDR3 is TGTGCCAGCAGTTACTCGCGCAGGGGGCTGGGCGAGCAGTACTTC. Protein sequence: CASSYSRRGLGEQYF.

The chain couples TRBV5-1 to TRBJ1-2; the D is unclear. The CDR3 spans 15 residues. Germline-derived CDR1 and CDR2 are SGHRS and YFSETQ. Trimming took off 0 bases at V and 2 bases at J, with 11 bases between the two ends. CDR3 loop: CASSLEVGRNYGYTF. DNA of the CDR3: TGCGCCAGCAGCTTGGAGGTCGGACGGAACTATGGCTACACCTTC. Variable domain in full (rest from reference TRBV5-1 and TRBJ1-2): KAGVTQTPRYLIKTRGQQVTLSCSPISGHRSVSWYQQTPGQGLQFLFEYFSETQRNKGNFPGRFSGRQFSNSRSEMNVSTLELGDSALYLCASSLEVGRNYGYTFGSGTRLTVV.

This clonotype was found a few times. J is TRBJ2-7 and V is TRBV2; D perhaps matches TRBD1 (6 bases). This CDR3 has 14 amino acids. The germline V gene encodes CDR1 SNHLY and CDR2 FYNNEI. V was cut by 8 bases and J by 3 bases, with 17 bases left in between. In DNA, the CDR3 is TGTGCCAGCCTACGACAGGAGAGGTTCTACGAGCAGTACTTC. It encodes CASLRQERFYEQYF.

In its sample, this clonotype was seen many times. The genes are TRBV7-9 and TRBJ1-2; D perhaps matches TRBD1 (5 bases). The CDR3 runs 16 residues. Germline CDR1 and CDR2: SEHNR and FQNEAQ (reference sequence). V gave up 4 bases and J gave up 4 bases, with 19 bases separating them. Here the CDR3 reads CASSSLRGTGVYGYTF. CDR3 sequence (DNA): TGTGCCAGCAGCTCATTAAGAGGGACGGGCGTCTATGGCTACACCTTC.

This clonotype was counted only a few times. The CDR3 sequence: CSARQQAGRNEQFF. The CDR3 DNA reads TGCAGTGCTAGACAGCAGGCAGGGAGGAATGAGCAGTTCTTC. V gene TRBV20-1 combines with J gene TRBJ2-1, with a tentative D call TRBD2 (6 bases). The CDR3 is 14 amino acids. Trimming pared 2 bases from V and 7 bases from J, leaving 15 bases between. Germline V gives CDR1 DFQATT, CDR2 SNEGSKA (reference sequence).

This clonotype was counted ten times or more. V gene TRBV27 combines with J gene TRBJ1-3, with unresolved D. V was cut by 0 bases and J by 0 bases, with 6 bases left in between. Germline V gene sequence: CDR1 MNHEY, CDR2 SMNVEV (reference sequence). This CDR3 comprises 15 residues. This CDR3 is CASSLSSYSGNTIYF. The CDR3 DNA reads as TGTGCCAGCAGTTTATCTTCCTACTCTGGAAACACCATATATTTT.

This clonotype was seen repeatedly, ten times or more. At one of its ends the junction is not consistent with the germline gene, which may arise from a read error. J is TRBJ1-1 and V is TRBV19; possibly TRBD1 for D (6 bases). The CDR3 contains 12 residues. Germline V gives CDR1 LNHDA, CDR2 SQIVND (reference sequence). CDR3 bases: TGTGCCAGTAATATACAGGGAAGGGAAGCTTTCTTT. It encodes CASNIQGREAFF.